These T cell receptor beta chains were read from a single sample in a study of T cell changes during pregnancy in multiple sclerosis. Data came from immunoSEQ multiplex PCR; TCRdb stores just in-frame clones and leaves some out. The data hold more than 25,000 clones, with 89% observed a single time. The sequencing used CD8+ T cells from peripheral blood mononuclear cells, collected in the third trimester of pregnancy. The source of these receptors is a female donor with multiple sclerosis, enrolled in a pregnancy study. CDR3s include the opening cysteine and the closing phenylalanine or tryptophan. The D gene is left open where the match is weak. Clone size is stated in some rows and not others, as once, few, many or a class when expanded.

cdr3_length	v_call	clone_size	j_call	d_call	cdr3_nt	cdr3_aa
14	TRBV27	medium-sized	TRBJ1-6	NA	TGTGCCAGCAAGTATAGCTCCTATAATTCACCCCTCCACTTT	CASKYSSYNSPLHF
14	TRBV7-8	NA	TRBJ2-2	NA	TGTGCCAGCAGCTTAGAACTGTTCACCGGGGAGCTGTTTTTT	CASSLELFTGELFF
16	TRBV11-2	few	TRBJ1-5	NA	TGTGCCAGCAGCTTGGGCGGGATTGATAGCAATCAGCCCCAGCATTTT	CASSLGGIDSNQPQHF
15	TRBV6-1	NA	TRBJ2-1	TRBD2	TGTGCCAGCATCTTACGGACTAGCGGGGGGATAGGGCAGTTCTTC	CASILRTSGGIGQFF
16	TRBV6-4	NA	TRBJ2-1	TRBD1	TGTGCCAGACTAAAACAGGGGGTCCTCCGAGGGGATGAGCAGTTCTTC	CARLKQGVLRGDEQFF
15	TRBV10-3	NA	TRBJ2-1	NA	TGTGCCATCAGTGAGTCCATCGGACTTCCCAATGAGCAGTTCTTC	CAISESIGLPNEQFF
14	TRBV7-9	NA	TRBJ1-3	NA	TGTGCCAGCAGCCCGGGGGGCTCTGGAAACACCATATATTTT	CASSPGGSGNTIYF
13	TRBV27	NA	TRBJ1-2	NA	TGTGCCAGCAGTTTAAGGCAGGCCCATGGCTACACCTTC	CASSLRQAHGYTF
14	TRBV27	NA	TRBJ2-5	TRBD1	TGTGCCAGCAGTACCGGACAGGGGCGAGAGACCCAGTACTTC	CASSTGQGRETQYF
14	TRBV7-6	NA	TRBJ1-5	NA	TGTGCCAGCAGCTTTCGGCCAGGGGATCAGCCCCAGCATTTT	CASSFRPGDQPQHF
18	TRBV13	once	TRBJ2-3	TRBD2	TGTGCCAGCAGCCCAAAGGGGACTAGGGTGACGGGAACAGATACGCAGTATTTT	CASSPKGTRVTGTDTQYF
14	TRBV5-4	NA	TRBJ1-1	TRBD1	TGTGCCAGCAGCTTAGGCAGGGGGCTGGCTGAAGCTTTCTTT	CASSLGRGLAEAFF
12	TRBV13	NA	TRBJ2-5	NA	TGTGCCAGCAGCTTACAGGGTGAGACCCAGTACTTC	CASSLQGETQYF
15	TRBV15	NA	TRBJ2-2	TRBD1	TGTGCCACCAGCAGCAGGGGGCTATGGGCCGGGGAGCTGTTTTTT	CATSSRGLWAGELFF
15	TRBV6-5	few	TRBJ2-7	TRBD1	TGTGCCAGCAGTTACTCCGGGACAGGGTACGGCGAGCAGTACTTC	CASSYSGTGYGEQYF
11	TRBV29-1	NA	TRBJ1-2	NA	TGCAGCGTTGAACTCAGGGGTGGCTACACCTTC	CSVELRGGYTF
15	TRBV4-2	NA	TRBJ2-2	NA	TGTGCCAGCAGCCACCATGCGGGCGACACCGGGGAGCTGTTTTTT	CASSHHAGDTGELFF
18	TRBV4-1	NA	TRBJ2-1	TRBD1	TGCGCCAGCAGCCTGACAGGGGTCGTAGGGGTATCCTACAATGAGCAGTTCTTC	CASSLTGVVGVSYNEQFF
16	TRBV9	few	TRBJ1-1	NA	TGTGCCAGCAGCCCCAGGACAGTAGATATGAACACTGAAGCTTTCTTT	CASSPRTVDMNTEAFF
16	TRBV28	NA	TRBJ2-7	NA	TGTGCCAGCAGTCCGGTACAGGGAACGAGCTCCTACGAGCAGTACTTC	CASSPVQGTSSYEQYF
12	TRBV29-1	NA	TRBJ1-2	NA	TGCAGCGTTCCAAACGGAGGGGATGGCTACACCTTC	CSVPNGGDGYTF
15	TRBV6-1	NA	TRBJ2-1	TRBD2	TGTGCCAGCAGTCCCCTAGCGGGAGGGCCCGGTGAGCAGTTCTTC	CASSPLAGGPGEQFF
14	TRBV28	NA	TRBJ2-4	TRBD1	TGTGCCAGCCCGGACAGGGCGACCAAAAACATTCAGTACTTC	CASPDRATKNIQYF
15	TRBV30	NA	TRBJ2-6	NA	TGTGCCTGGAGTGTTACTGCCACTGGGGCCAACGTCCTGACTTTC	CAWSVTATGANVLTF
15	TRBV9	NA	TRBJ2-4	NA	TGTGCCAGCAGCGCCCCCGGGGAGCCGCAAAACATTCAGTACTTC	CASSAPGEPQNIQYF
16	TRBV5-1	NA	TRBJ2-1	TRBD1	TGCGCCAGCAGTTCGAAACAGGGGCGCTCCTACAATGAGCAGTTCTTC	CASSSKQGRSYNEQFF
14	TRBV5-6	NA	TRBJ2-7	NA	TGTGCCAGCAGCTTGGGCGCGGGCGCTCACGAGCAGTACTTC	CASSLGAGAHEQYF
12	TRBV27	NA	TRBJ1-2	TRBD1	TGTGCCAGCAGTTCGACAGGGAACGGCTACACCTTC	CASSSTGNGYTF
17	TRBV7-9	NA	TRBJ2-1	TRBD1	TGTGCCAGCAGCTTAGCGCAGGTACAGGGGATGCACAATGAGCAGTTCTTC	CASSLAQVQGMHNEQFF
12	TRBV10-2	NA	TRBJ2-2	NA	TGCGCCAGCACGTGGAACACCGGGGAGCTGTTTTTT	CASTWNTGELFF
13	TRBV6-4	NA	TRBJ1-2	TRBD1	TGTGCCAGCAGTGTCGGACAGGGCTATGGCTACACCTTC	CASSVGQGYGYTF
15	TRBV9	NA	TRBJ1-1	TRBD1	TGTGCCAGCAGCGCCGAGACAGGGGACTACACTGAAGCTTTCTTT	CASSAETGDYTEAFF
13	TRBV2	NA	TRBJ2-1	NA	TGTGCCAGCAGTCAGCGGGCGGTGAGTGAGCAGTTCTTC	CASSQRAVSEQFF
16	TRBV2	NA	TRBJ2-1	TRBD1	TGTGCCAGCAGAGGGTACCGGGACAGGGGATACAATGAGCAGTTCTTC	CASRGYRDRGYNEQFF
20	TRBV27	NA	TRBJ2-1	TRBD2	TGTGCCAGCGAGGGCCCCCGCGGGAGGGCAAATTCCCGCTCCTACAATGAGCAGTTCTTC	CASEGPRGRANSRSYNEQFF
15	TRBV27	NA	TRBJ1-2	NA	TGTGCCAGCAGTTTAGGGTTCAGGCCATTCGATGGCTACACCTTC	CASSLGFRPFDGYTF
16	TRBV9	NA	TRBJ2-2	TRBD1	TGTGCCAGCAGCGTAGCTGGGACAGGGAACACCGGGGAGCTGTTTTTT	CASSVAGTGNTGELFF
15	TRBV5-4	NA	TRBJ1-1	NA	TGTGCCAGCAGCATACGACTCACTCGGGGCACTGAAGCTTTCTTT	CASSIRLTRGTEAFF
16	TRBV6-5	NA	TRBJ2-5	TRBD2	TGTGCCAGCAGTTACTCGACGGGGGGGCGGGAGGAGACCCAGTACTTC	CASSYSTGGREETQYF
18	TRBV28	NA	TRBJ2-2	TRBD2	TGTGCCAGCACCAGTTTTGAGCGGTGGCGGGAGAGCTCCGGGGAGCTGTTTTTT	CASTSFERWRESSGELFF
16	TRBV9	NA	TRBJ2-7	TRBD1	TGTGCCAGCAGCGTAGCCGGGGACAGATCCTCCTACGAGCAGTACTTC	CASSVAGDRSSYEQYF
17	TRBV4-1	NA	TRBJ2-1	TRBD2	TGCGCCAGCAGCCAAGCAACTAGCGGGGGGGCCCACAATGAGCAGTTCTTC	CASSQATSGGAHNEQFF
14	TRBV19	once	TRBJ2-1	NA	TGTGCCAGTAAAACCCGGGGATATAGGGATGAGCAGTTCTTC	CASKTRGYRDEQFF
13	TRBV6-5	NA	TRBJ1-1	NA	TGTGCCAGCAGTTACTCGAGAGGGGGAGAAGCTTTCTTT	CASSYSRGGEAFF
16	TRBV7-6	NA	TRBJ1-2	NA	TGTGCCAGCAGCTTAGCGCTTGAGGGGGGGAGCTATGGCTACACCTTC	CASSLALEGGSYGYTF
15	TRBV21-1	once	TRBJ2-1	NA	TGTGCCAGCAGCAAAGCGCTGAGGGGGTCCAATGAGCAGTTCTTC	CASSKALRGSNEQFF
14	TRBV19	NA	TRBJ2-7	NA	TGTGCCAGTAACAAAGGGAGTGAACGGAACGAGCAGTACTTC	CASNKGSERNEQYF
14	TRBV2	NA	TRBJ1-4	NA	TGTGCCAGCAGTGATAAGGACAGCGGCGAAAAACTGTTTTTT	CASSDKDSGEKLFF
16	TRBV6-5	NA	TRBJ2-2	NA	TGTGCCAGCAGTTATTCCGGGACAACGAACACCGGGGAGCTGTTTTTT	CASSYSGTTNTGELFF
13	TRBV6-6	NA	TRBJ2-2	NA	TGTGCCAGCAGTTACAACAGCCCCGGGGAGCTGTTTTTT	CASSYNSPGELFF